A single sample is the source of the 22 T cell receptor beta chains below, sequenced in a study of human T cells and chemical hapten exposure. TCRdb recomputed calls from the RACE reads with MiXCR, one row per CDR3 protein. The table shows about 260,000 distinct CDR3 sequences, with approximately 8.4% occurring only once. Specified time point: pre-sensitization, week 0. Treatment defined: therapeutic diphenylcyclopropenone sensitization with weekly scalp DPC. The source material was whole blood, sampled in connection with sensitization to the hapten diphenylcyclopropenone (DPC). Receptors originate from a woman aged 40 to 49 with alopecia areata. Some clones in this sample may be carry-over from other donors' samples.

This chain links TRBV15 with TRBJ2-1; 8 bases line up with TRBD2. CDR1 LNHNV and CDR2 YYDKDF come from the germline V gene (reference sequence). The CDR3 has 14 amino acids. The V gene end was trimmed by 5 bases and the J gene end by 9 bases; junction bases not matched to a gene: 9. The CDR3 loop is CATSRSGRIVEQFF. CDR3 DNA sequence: TGTGCCACCAGCCGAAGCGGGAGAATTGTTGAGCAGTTCTTC.

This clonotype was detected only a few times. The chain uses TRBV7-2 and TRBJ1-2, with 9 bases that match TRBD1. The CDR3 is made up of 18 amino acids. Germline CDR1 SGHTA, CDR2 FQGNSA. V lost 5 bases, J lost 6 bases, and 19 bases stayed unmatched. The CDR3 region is CASSLKRPGQGISDGYTF. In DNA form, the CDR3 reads TGTGCCAGCAGCCTAAAGAGACCGGGACAGGGAATTTCGGATGGCTACACCTTC.

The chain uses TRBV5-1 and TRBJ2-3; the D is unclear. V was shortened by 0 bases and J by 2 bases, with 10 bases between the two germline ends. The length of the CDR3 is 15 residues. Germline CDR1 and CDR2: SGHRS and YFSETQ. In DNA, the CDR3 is TGCGCCAGCAGCTTGGCCACTCTGACCACAGATACGCAGTATTTT. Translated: CASSLATLTTDTQYF.

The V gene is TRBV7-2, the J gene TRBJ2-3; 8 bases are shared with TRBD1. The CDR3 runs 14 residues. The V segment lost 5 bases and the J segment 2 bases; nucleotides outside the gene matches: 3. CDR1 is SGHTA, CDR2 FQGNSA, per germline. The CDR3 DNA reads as TGTGCCAGCAGCCCGGACAGGGACACAGATACGCAGTATTTT. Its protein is CASSPDRDTDTQYF.

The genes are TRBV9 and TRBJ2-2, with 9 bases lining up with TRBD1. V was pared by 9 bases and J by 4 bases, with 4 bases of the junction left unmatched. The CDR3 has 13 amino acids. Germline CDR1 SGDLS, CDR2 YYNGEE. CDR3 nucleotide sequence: TGTGCCACCGGGACAGGGCCCACCGGGGAGCTGTTTTTT. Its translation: CATGTGPTGELFF.

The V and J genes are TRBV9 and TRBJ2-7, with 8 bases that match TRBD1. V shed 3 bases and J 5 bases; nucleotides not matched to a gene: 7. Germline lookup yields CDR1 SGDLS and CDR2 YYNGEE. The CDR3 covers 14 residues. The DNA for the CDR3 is TGTGCCAGCAGCGGCGGACAGGGAGCCCACGAGCAGTACTTC. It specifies CASSGGQGAHEQYF.

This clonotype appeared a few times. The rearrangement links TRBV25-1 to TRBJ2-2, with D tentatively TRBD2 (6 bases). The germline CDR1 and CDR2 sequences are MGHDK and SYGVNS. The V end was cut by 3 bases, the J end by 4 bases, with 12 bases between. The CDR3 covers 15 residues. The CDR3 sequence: CASSDPGLTTGELFF. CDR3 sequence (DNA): TGTGCCAGCAGTGACCCGGGACTTACCACCGGGGAGCTGTTTTTT.

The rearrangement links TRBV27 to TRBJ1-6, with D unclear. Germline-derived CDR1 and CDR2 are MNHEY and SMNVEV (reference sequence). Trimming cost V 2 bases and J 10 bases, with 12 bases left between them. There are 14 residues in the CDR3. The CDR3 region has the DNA TGTGCCAGCAGTTTAGTCCCGGGCGTATCACCCCTCCACTTT. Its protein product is CASSLVPGVSPLHF.

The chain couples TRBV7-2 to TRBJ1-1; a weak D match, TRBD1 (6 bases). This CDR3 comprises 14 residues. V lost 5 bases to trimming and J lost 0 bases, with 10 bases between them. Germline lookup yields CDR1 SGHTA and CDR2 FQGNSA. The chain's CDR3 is CASSPRTVNTEAFF. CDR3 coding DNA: TGTGCCAGCAGCCCCCGGACAGTGAACACTGAAGCTTTCTTT.

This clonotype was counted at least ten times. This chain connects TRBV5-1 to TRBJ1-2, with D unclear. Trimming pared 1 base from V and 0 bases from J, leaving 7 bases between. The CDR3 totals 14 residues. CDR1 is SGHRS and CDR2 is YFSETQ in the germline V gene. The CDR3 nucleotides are TGCGCCAGCAGCTTGACCGCTCCTAACTATGGCTACACCTTC. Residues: CASSLTAPNYGYTF.

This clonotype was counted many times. CDR3 DNA: TGTGCCAGCAGCCCGACAGGGCTCGAGGCCCAGCATTTT. Protein: CASSPTGLEAQHF. The chain carries TRBV7-2 and TRBJ1-5, with TRBD1 identical over 7 bases. Germline CDR1 and CDR2: SGHTA and FQGNSA. With 5 bases clipped from V and 11 bases from J, the junction kept 9 bases outside the gene matches. The CDR3 totals 13 residues. The variable domain in full, with the rest retrieved from reference TRBV7-2 and TRBJ1-5, is GAGVSQSPSNKVTEKGKDVELRCDPISGHTALYWYRQSLGQGLEFLIYFQGNSAPDKSGLPSDRFSAERTGGSVSTLTIQRTQQEDSAVYLCASSPTGLEAQHFGDGTRLSIL.

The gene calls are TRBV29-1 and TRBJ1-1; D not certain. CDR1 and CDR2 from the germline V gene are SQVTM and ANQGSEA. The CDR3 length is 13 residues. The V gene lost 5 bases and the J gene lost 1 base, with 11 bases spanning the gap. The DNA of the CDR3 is TGCAGCGTTTCATTACAGCAGAACACTGAAGCTTTCTTT. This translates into CSVSLQQNTEAFF. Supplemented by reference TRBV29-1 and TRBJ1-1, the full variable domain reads SAVISQKPSRDICQRGTSLTIQCQVDSQVTMMFWYRQQPGQSLTLIATANQGSEATYESGFVIDKFPISRPNLTFSTLTVSNMSPEDSSIYLCSVSLQQNTEAFFGQGTRLTVV.

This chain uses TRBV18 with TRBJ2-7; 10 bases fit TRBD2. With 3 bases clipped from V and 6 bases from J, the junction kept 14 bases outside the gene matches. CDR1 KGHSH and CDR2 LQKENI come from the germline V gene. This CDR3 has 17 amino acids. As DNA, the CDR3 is TGTGCCAGCTCACCTATGGCCGGGCTAGCGGGAGTTGGCGAGCAGTACTTC. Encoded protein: CASSPMAGLAGVGEQYF.

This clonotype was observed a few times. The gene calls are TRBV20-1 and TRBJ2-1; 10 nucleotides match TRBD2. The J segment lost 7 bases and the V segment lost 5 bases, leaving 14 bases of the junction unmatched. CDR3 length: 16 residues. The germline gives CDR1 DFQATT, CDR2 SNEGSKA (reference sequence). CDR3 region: CSAYKPAGGTKNEQFF. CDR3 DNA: TGCAGTGCTTACAAACCAGCGGGAGGGACGAAGAATGAGCAGTTCTTC.

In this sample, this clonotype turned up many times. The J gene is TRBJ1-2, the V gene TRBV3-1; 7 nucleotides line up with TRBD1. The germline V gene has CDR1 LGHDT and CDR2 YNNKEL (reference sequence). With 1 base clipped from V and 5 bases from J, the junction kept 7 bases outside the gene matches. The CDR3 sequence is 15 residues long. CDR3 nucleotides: TGTGCCAGCAGCCAAGCTTCCGCAGGGGGATATGGCTACACCTTC. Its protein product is CASSQASAGGYGYTF.

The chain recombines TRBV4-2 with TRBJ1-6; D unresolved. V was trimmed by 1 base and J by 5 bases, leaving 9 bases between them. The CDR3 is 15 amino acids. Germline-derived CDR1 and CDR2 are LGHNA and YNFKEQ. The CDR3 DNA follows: TGTGCCAGCAGCCAAGCATCCAGGAATAATTCACCCCTCCACTTT. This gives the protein CASSQASRNNSPLHF.

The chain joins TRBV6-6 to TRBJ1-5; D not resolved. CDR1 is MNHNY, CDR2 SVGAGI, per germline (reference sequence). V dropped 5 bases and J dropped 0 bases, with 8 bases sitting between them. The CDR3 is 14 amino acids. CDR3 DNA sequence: TGTGCCAGCAGTACCGACTATAGCAATCAGCCCCAGCATTTT. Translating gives CASSTDYSNQPQHF.

The CDR3 sequence: CASSQDRGHGAIYEQYF. As DNA, the CDR3 is TGTGCCAGCAGCCAAGATCGGGGCCACGGGGCAATATACGAGCAGTACTTC. The J gene is TRBJ2-7, the V gene TRBV4-2; the D call may be TRBD1 or TRBD2 (5 bases each). Germline CDR1 and CDR2: LGHNA and YNFKEQ. The CDR3 extends over 17 amino acids. With 0 bases removed from V and 4 bases from J, the gap between germline ends came to 19 bases.

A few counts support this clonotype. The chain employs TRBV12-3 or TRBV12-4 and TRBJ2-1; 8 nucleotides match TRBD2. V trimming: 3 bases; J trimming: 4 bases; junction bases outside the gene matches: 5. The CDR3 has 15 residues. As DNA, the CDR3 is TGTGCCAGCAGTTTGGGACTAGTGGGGTACAATGAGCAGTTCTTC. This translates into CASSLGLVGYNEQFF.

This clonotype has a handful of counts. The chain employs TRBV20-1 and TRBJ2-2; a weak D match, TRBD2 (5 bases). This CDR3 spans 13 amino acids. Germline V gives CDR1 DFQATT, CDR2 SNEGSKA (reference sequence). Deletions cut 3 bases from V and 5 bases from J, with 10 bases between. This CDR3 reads CSASGPGTGELFF. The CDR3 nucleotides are TGCAGTGCTAGCGGGCCGGGGACCGGGGAGCTGTTTTTT.

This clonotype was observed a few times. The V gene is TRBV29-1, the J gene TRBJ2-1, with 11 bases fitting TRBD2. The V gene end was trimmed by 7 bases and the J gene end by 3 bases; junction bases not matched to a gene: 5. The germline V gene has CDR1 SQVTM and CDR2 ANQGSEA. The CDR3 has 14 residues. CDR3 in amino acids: CSAKTSGVYNEQFF. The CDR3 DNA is TGCAGCGCTAAGACTAGCGGGGTCTACAATGAGCAGTTCTTC.

The CDR3 nucleotides read TGTGCCAGCAGCGAGGACGGGACAGGGACTCTAGCTTTCTTT. This codes for CASSEDGTGTLAFF. The chain couples TRBV25-1 to TRBJ1-1, with 9 positions matching TRBD1. CDR1 and CDR2 from the germline V gene are MGHDK and SYGVNS. The V segment lost 6 bases and the J segment 10 bases; nucleotides outside the gene matches: 12. This CDR3 region has 14 residues.